This T cell receptor beta chain was sequenced for a study of response to subunit inactivated influenza vaccine. Each CDR3 protein is one row after TCRdb ran MiXCR on the RT-PCR reads. The data contain a few hundred thousand distinct CDR3 sequences, roughly 22% of them singletons. CDR1 is SEHNR and CDR2 is FQNEAQ in the germline V gene (reference sequence). CDR3 length equals 14 residues. The V end lost 5 bases, the J end lost 3 bases, and 11 bases lay between the germline ends. As for this clonotype: The antigen remains undetermined.

Whole-study findings and limits: There was a suggestion from the authors that each seasonal influenza vaccination recruits few new T cells.

This material consisted of PBMCs from blood, taken less than 22 months after vaccination. The TCR was taken from a man aged 50-75 years who received an inactivated influenza vaccine. This chain links TRBV7-9 with TRBJ1-3; D is ambiguous. The CDR3 spells CASSHLGFGNTIYF. CDR3 in DNA: TGTGCCAGCAGCCACCTGGGGTTTGGAAACACCATATATTTT.